Shown below are 16 T cell receptor beta chains from a single sample sequenced in a study of blood T cell repertoires in COVID-19 (dated by TCRdb to the early 2020s). The library was built by means of the immunoSEQ multiplex PCR assay. The immuneACCESS repertoire file appears here via TCRdb, limited to in-frame rearrangements. These files lack a portion of the clones; in checked studies, under half of the deficit traces to unresolved V genes, and the cause of the others is not known. Present in this sample are 200,000 to 250,000 clones, 83% of which were seen just once. The ten largest clonotypes hold roughly 5.5% of the sample. Material for sequencing was peripheral blood. These receptors were taken from a human donor in a cohort sampled during active COVID-19.

V gene TRBV28 combines with J gene TRBJ2-7, with D uncertain. The V gene's germline CDR1 is MDHEN and CDR2 SYDVKM. The ends were cut back, 3 bases at V and 3 bases at J, with 15 bases in the middle. The CDR3 totals 15 residues. The CDR3 DNA reads TGTGCCAGCAGTTTCTCGAGCGATTATCGCTACGAGCAGTACTTC. It is translated as CASSFSSDYRYEQYF.

This chain uses TRBV27 with TRBJ2-1; 14 nucleotides align to TRBD2. Per germline, CDR1 MNHEY and CDR2 SMNVEV (reference sequence). The CDR3 has 15 residues. V shed 6 bases and J 6 bases; nucleotides not matched to a gene: 4. The CDR3 is CASRLGLAGVNEQFF. CDR3 sequence (DNA): TGTGCCAGCAGACTGGGACTAGCGGGAGTCAATGAGCAGTTCTTC.

The chain couples TRBV28 to TRBJ1-3; possibly TRBD1 for D (5 bases). The germline CDR1 and CDR2 sequences are MDHEN and SYDVKM. With 5 bases removed from V and 4 bases from J, the gap between germline ends came to 15 bases. The length of the CDR3 is 15 residues. In DNA, the CDR3 is TGTGCCAGCAGTCCCCGGGACTGGAACGGAAACACCATATATTTT. Translating it yields CASSPRDWNGNTIYF.

CDR3 sequence (DNA): TGTGCCACCAGTGATTGGACTAGCGGAGGGATGTTCTTC. It translates to CATSDWTSGGMFF. The chain combines TRBV24-1 with TRBJ2-1; 10 bases match TRBD2. Germline trimming cut 2 bases from V and 15 bases from J; bases unmatched to any gene: 6. Germline CDR1 reads KGHDR; CDR2 reads SFDVKD. CDR3 length: 13 amino acids.

The rearrangement links TRBV28 to TRBJ1-2; D remains unclear. The CDR3 is 13 residues long. Germline lookup yields CDR1 MDHEN and CDR2 SYDVKM. V was cut by 6 bases and J by 8 bases, with 16 bases left in between. In nucleotides, the CDR3 is TGTGCCAGCAGCACCACGGAGGAGGAGGGCTACACCTTC. Its protein product is CASSTTEEEGYTF.

V is TRBV5-4 and J is TRBJ1-2; 9 bases line up with TRBD1. The CDR3 covers 16 residues. J gave up 3 bases and V 0 bases, and 6 bases lay outside the gene matches. Germline V gene data show CDR1 as SGHNT and CDR2 as YYREEE (reference sequence). The CDR3 region is CASSLEAWTGDYGYTF. The CDR3 DNA sequence: TGTGCCAGCAGCTTGGAGGCATGGACAGGGGACTATGGCTACACCTTC.

V is TRBV19 and J is TRBJ2-7, with 8 bases lining up with TRBD1. CDR3 length: 14 amino acids. Germline trimming cut 10 bases from V and 4 bases from J; bases unmatched to any gene: 12. Germline V gives CDR1 LNHDA, CDR2 SQIVND (reference sequence). The CDR3 sequence is CAIYPGQVSYEQYF. CDR3 nucleotides: TGTGCCATTTACCCGGGACAGGTAAGTTACGAGCAGTACTTC.

This clone was recorded a few times. Additional DNA sequences in this sample encode the identical CDR3. This chain joins TRBV14 and TRBJ2-7, with D unclear. Germline CDR1 is SGHDN and CDR2 is FVKESK. V was shortened by 1 base and J by 0 bases, with 13 bases between the two germline ends. This CDR3 is built from 16 residues. The CDR3 coding sequence is TGTGCCAGCAGCCAAGGCCCAGGCATCAGCTCCTACGAGCAGTACTTC. Amino acid sequence: CASSQGPGISSYEQYF.

The rearrangement joins TRBV27 to TRBJ1-1; 7 bases map to TRBD1. Germline CDR1 MNHEY, CDR2 SMNVEV (reference sequence). This CDR3 contains 13 residues. V gave up 7 bases and J gave up 5 bases; unmatched junction bases: 7. CDR3 sequence: CASTATGKTEAFF. DNA for the CDR3: TGTGCCAGCACTGCGACAGGGAAGACTGAAGCTTTCTTT.

This chain uses TRBV6-6 with TRBJ1-2; D unresolved. Trimming stripped 2 bases from V and 4 bases from J, with 11 bases between. CDR1 is MNHNY and CDR2 is SVGAGI in the germline V gene (reference sequence). There are 14 residues in the CDR3. The CDR3 coding sequence is TGTGCCAGCAGTTACCTAGTAGATCTCTATGGCTACACCTTC. Amino acid sequence: CASSYLVDLYGYTF.

V gene TRBV5-6 combines with J gene TRBJ1-2; a possible D gene is TRBD1 (6 bases). Trimming took 3 bases from V and 5 from J, leaving 14 bases between them. CDR1 is SGHDT and CDR2 is YYEEEE in the germline V gene. The length of the CDR3 is 14 residues. The CDR3 region has the DNA TGTGCCAGCAGCTCTAAGGCAGGGGAGTATGGCTACACCTTC. The encoded protein is CASSSKAGEYGYTF.

The V call is TRBV28, the J call TRBJ2-1; 8 bases are shared with TRBD2. Unmatched junction bases numbered 14, after V lost 5 bases and J lost 8 bases. Germline V gene data show CDR1 as MDHEN and CDR2 as SYDVKM. The CDR3 is 16 residues long. The CDR3 protein is CASSPLPRTSNDEQFF. The DNA for the CDR3 is TGTGCCAGCAGTCCGCTCCCACGGACTAGCAACGATGAGCAGTTCTTC.

The rearrangement links TRBV4-1 to TRBJ2-1; D might be TRBD2 (5 bases). The CDR3 length is 17 residues. Trimming took 3 bases from V and 4 from J, leaving 19 bases between them. CDR1 and CDR2 from the germline V gene are MGHRA and YSYEKL. The CDR3: CASSQLLLDKSYNEQFF. CDR3 nucleotides: TGCGCCAGCAGCCAGCTCCTACTAGATAAATCTTACAATGAGCAGTTCTTC.

This clone was seen a single time. The CDR3 reads CASSEAPTGRYEQYF. The CDR3, as DNA: TGTGCCAGCAGTGAAGCTCCCACAGGCAGGTACGAGCAGTACTTC. The J gene is TRBJ2-7, the V gene TRBV6-1, with TRBD1 as a possible D gene (5 bases). Germline CDR1 and CDR2: MNHNS and SASEGT. Trimming cost V 0 bases and J 4 bases, with 13 bases left between them. This CDR3 region has 15 residues.

The chain links TRBV7-3 to TRBJ2-5, with 8 bases that match TRBD1. Germline assignment: CDR1 SGHTA and CDR2 FQGTGA. The CDR3 contains 13 residues. The ends lost 3 bases at V and 3 bases at J; junction bases unmatched: 0. The CDR3 DNA reads TGTGCCAGCAGCTTGACAGGGGAAGAGACCCAGTACTTC. Its protein is CASSLTGEETQYF. Supplemented by reference TRBV7-3 and TRBJ2-5, the full variable domain reads GAGVSQTPSNKVTEKGKYVELRCDPISGHTALYWYRQSLGQGPEFLIYFQGTGAADDSGLPNDRFFAVRPEGSVSTLKIQRTERGDSAVYLCASSLTGEETQYFGPGTRLLVL.

The chain carries TRBV18 and TRBJ2-7, with 8 bases aligning to TRBD1. J was trimmed by 7 bases and V by 3 bases; bases with no gene match: 14. The CDR3 runs to 16 residues. Germline V gives CDR1 KGHSH, CDR2 LQKENI. CDR3 amino acids: CASSPRQAQGAREQYF. As DNA, the CDR3 is TGTGCCAGCTCACCGCGGCAGGCGCAGGGGGCGCGAGAGCAGTACTTC.